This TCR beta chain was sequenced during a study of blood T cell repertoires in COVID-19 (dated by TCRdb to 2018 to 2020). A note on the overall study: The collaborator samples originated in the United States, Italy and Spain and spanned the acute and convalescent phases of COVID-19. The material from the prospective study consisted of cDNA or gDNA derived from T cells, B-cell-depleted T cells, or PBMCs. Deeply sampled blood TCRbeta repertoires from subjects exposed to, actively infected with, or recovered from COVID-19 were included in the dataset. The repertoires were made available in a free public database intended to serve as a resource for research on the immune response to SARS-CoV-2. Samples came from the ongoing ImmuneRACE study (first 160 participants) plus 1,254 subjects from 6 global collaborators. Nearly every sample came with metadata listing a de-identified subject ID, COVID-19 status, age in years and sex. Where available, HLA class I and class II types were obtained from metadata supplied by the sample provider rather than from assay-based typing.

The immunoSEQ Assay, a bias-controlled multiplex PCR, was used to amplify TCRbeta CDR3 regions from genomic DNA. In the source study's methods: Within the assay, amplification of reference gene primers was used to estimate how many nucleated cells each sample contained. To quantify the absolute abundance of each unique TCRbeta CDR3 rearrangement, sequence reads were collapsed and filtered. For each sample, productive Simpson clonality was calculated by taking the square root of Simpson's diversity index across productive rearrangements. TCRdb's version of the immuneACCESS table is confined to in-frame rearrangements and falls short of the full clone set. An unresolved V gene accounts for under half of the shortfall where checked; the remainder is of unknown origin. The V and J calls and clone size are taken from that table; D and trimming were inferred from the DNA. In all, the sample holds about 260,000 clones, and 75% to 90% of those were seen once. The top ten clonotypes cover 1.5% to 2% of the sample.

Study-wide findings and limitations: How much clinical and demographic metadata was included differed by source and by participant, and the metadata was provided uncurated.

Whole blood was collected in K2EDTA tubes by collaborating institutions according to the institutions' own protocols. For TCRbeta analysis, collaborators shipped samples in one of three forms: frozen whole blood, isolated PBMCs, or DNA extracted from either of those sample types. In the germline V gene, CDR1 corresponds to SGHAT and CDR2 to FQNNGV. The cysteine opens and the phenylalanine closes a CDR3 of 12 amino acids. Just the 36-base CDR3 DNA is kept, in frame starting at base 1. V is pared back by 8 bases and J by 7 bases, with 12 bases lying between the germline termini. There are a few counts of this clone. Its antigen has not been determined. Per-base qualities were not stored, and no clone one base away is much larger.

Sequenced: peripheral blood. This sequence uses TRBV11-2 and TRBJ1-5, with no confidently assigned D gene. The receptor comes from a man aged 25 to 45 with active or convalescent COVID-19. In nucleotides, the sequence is TGTGCCAGCGTCCGAAAGGAGCAGCCCCAGCATTTT. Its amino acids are CASVRKEQPQHF.